These 9 T cell receptor beta chains originate from one sample sequenced in a study of blood T cell repertoires in COVID-19. Libraries were prepared by immunoSEQ multiplex PCR; TCRdb keeps only in-frame clonotypes and omits some of them. The table records 250,000 or so clones, roughly 80% of them present only once. Material: peripheral blood. The receptor set was obtained from a man older than 75 with acute or convalescent COVID-19.

The chain carries TRBV24-1 and TRBJ2-7, with 10 bases lining up with TRBD1. Germline CDR1 is KGHDR and CDR2 is SFDVKD. V was pared by 7 bases and J by 1 base, with 6 bases of the junction left unmatched. CDR3 size: 15 residues. CDR3 amino acids: CATRKGQGNSYEQYF. DNA of the CDR3: TGTGCCACCAGGAAGGGACAGGGGAATTCCTACGAGCAGTACTTC.

The chain joins TRBV7-3 to TRBJ2-6, with D possibly matching TRBD1 (5 bases). In germline, CDR1 is SGHTA, CDR2 FQGTGA. Deletions cut 4 bases from V and 2 bases from J, with 9 bases between. This CDR3 contains 15 residues. The CDR3 sequence: CASSSRVAGANVLTF. The DNA of the CDR3 is TGTGCCAGCAGCTCCAGGGTTGCTGGGGCCAACGTCCTGACTTTC.

This chain joins TRBV3-1 (or the pseudogene TRBV3-2) and TRBJ2-2, with TRBD2 matching over 8 bases. The CDR3 totals 17 residues. Germline values: CDR1 LGHDT, CDR2 YNNKEL (reference sequence). V was clipped by 4 bases and J by 6 bases; unmatched bases: 13. The CDR3 loop is CASSLYQAGVWAGELFF. CDR3 nucleotide sequence: TGTGCCAGCAGCCTGTACCAAGCGGGAGTATGGGCCGGGGAGCTGTTTTTT.

The sample holds a few counts of this clone. Here the CDR3 DNA reads TGTGCCAGCAGTGACTTTTTTTCCGGGACAGGGGGCGCGATCTATAATTCACCCCTCCACTTT. Amino acids: CASSDFFSGTGGAIYNSPLHF. This chain uses TRBV6-4 with TRBJ1-6; 12 bases agree with TRBD1. Germline trimming cut 1 base from V and 3 bases from J; bases unmatched to any gene: 13. The germline CDR1 and CDR2 sequences are MRHNA and SNTAGT. This CDR3 has 21 residues.

This clone was detected only a few times. The CDR3 loop reads CASSLDGQGRNEQYF. CDR3 nucleotide sequence: TGCGCCAGCAGCTTGGATGGGCAGGGTCGCAACGAGCAGTACTTC. The V call is TRBV5-1, the J call TRBJ2-7; maybe TRBD1 (5 bases). V was clipped by 0 bases and J by 5 bases, with 15 bases between them. Germline V CDR1 and CDR2: SGHRS, YFSETQ. The CDR3 contains 15 residues. Combining the CDR3 with reference TRBV5-1 and TRBJ2-7 gives the whole variable domain KAGVTQTPRYLIKTRGQQVTLSCSPISGHRSVSWYQQTPGQGLQFLFEYFSETQRNKGNFPGRFSGRQFSNSRSEMNVSTLELGDSALYLCASSLDGQGRNEQYFGPGTRLTVT.

The V gene is TRBV6-1, the J gene TRBJ2-1, with a weak D call TRBD1 (6 bases). Germline values: CDR1 MNHNS, CDR2 SASEGT. V was clipped by 0 bases and J by 1 base, with 10 bases between them. The CDR3 contains 16 residues. The CDR3 sequence: CASSEASTGSYNEQFF. The CDR3 bases are TGTGCCAGCAGTGAAGCGAGTACAGGGTCCTACAATGAGCAGTTCTTC.

This chain links TRBV29-1 with TRBJ2-2, with a possible D match to TRBD2 (5 bases). The CDR3 totals 14 residues. With 4 bases removed from V and 4 bases from J, the gap between germline ends came to 13 bases. The V gene's germline CDR1 is SQVTM and CDR2 ANQGSEA. Here the CDR3 DNA reads TGCAGCGTTGGGGAGAGGGCGGGCACCGGGGAGCTGTTTTTT. Its protein product is CSVGERAGTGELFF.

The chain combines TRBV28 with TRBJ1-3, with 7 bases fitting TRBD1. CDR1 and CDR2 (germline): MDHEN, SYDVKM. CDR3 length equals 16 residues. Trimming at V came to 5 bases and at J to 5 bases, leaving 12 bases not matched to a gene. The DNA for the CDR3 is TGTGCCAGCAGTATTTACAGGGGAAAGGGGCGAAACACCATATATTTT. Its protein product is CASSIYRGKGRNTIYF.

The gene calls are TRBV5-4 and TRBJ2-7; a possible D gene is TRBD1 (5 bases). V gave up 7 bases and J gave up 4 bases, with 21 bases separating them. Germline V lookup: CDR1 SGHNT, CDR2 YYREEE (reference sequence). There are 15 residues in the CDR3. The CDR3 DNA is TGTGCCAGCGGAGAAATCGGGCAGGGCCCATACGAGCAGTACTTC. Protein product: CASGEIGQGPYEQYF.